Presented here are 9 T cell receptor beta chains from one specimen sequenced in a study of T-cell reconstitution after alpha-beta-depleted transplantation in children. Unique molecular identifiers were incorporated when the TCRbeta library was constructed. In TCRdb, the PCR reads were re-called with MiXCR into one record per CDR3 protein. Counted here are hundreds of thousands of distinct CDR3 sequences, 10% to 15% occurring once; the ten biggest clones make up 2% to 2.5%. The input for sequencing was PBMCs, mostly from graft donor cells, taken 360 days after TCRalphabeta/CD19-depleted stem cell transplant. All receptors come from a male patient younger than 18 who had a stem cell transplant for acute myeloid leukemia, so the T cells may come from the graft donor.

This clonotype was recorded a few times. The chain has TRBV5-1 and TRBJ2-2; 9 bases match TRBD1. Germline-derived CDR1 and CDR2 are SGHRS and YFSETQ. The CDR3 totals 15 residues. The junction had 8 bases not matched to a gene; V was cut back by 7 bases and J by 4 bases. The CDR3 spells CASGGTGFATGELFF. CDR3 coding DNA: TGCGCCAGCGGGGGGACAGGGTTCGCCACCGGGGAGCTGTTTTTT.

This sequence joins TRBV7-2 and TRBJ2-5; weak D call: TRBD1 (6 bases). The germline V gene encodes CDR1 SGHTA and CDR2 FQGNSA. V lost 1 base and J lost 4, with 16 bases in between. This CDR3 has 16 residues. The CDR3 region has the DNA TGTGCCAGCAGCTTAGAGGCCAGGGGCCTGAGAGAGACCCAGTACTTC. Protein: CASSLEARGLRETQYF.

This clonotype has only a few counts. J is TRBJ2-1 and V is TRBV29-1; no firm D call. The CDR3 runs to 10 residues. The germline CDR1 and CDR2 sequences are SQVTM and ANQGSEA. The CDR3 DNA reads TGCAGAGTAATAGGAGAGGAGCAGTTCTTC. Translating gives CRVIGEEQFF.

The CDR3 DNA reads TGCAGCGTTGAATTGGACAGGGCGTCCAAAAACATTCAGTACTTC. Protein sequence: CSVELDRASKNIQYF. The chain joins TRBV29-1 to TRBJ2-4; 8 bases are shared with TRBD1. Germline V lookup: CDR1 SQVTM, CDR2 ANQGSEA. V lost 2 bases, J lost 2 bases, and 5 bases stayed unmatched. CDR3 length equals 15 residues.

In this sample, this clonotype turned up many times. The rearrangement joins TRBV5-1 to TRBJ1-1, with D unresolved. CDR1 SGHRS and CDR2 YFSETQ come from the germline V gene. V dropped 1 base and J dropped 4 bases, with 11 bases sitting between them. CDR3 length: 14 residues. CDR3 in DNA: TGCGCCAGCAGCTTGATCGGGGAAGCCACTGAAGCTTTCTTT. Its translation: CASSLIGEATEAFF.

This clonotype showed up just a few times. This sequence joins TRBV25-1 and TRBJ2-7; D gene uncertain. Trimming left V 5 bases short and J 6 bases short, with 14 bases between. Germline V CDR1 and CDR2: MGHDK, SYGVNS. This CDR3 contains 13 residues. CDR3 sequence reads: CASSSPVRGEQYF. The CDR3 bases are TGTGCCAGCAGTAGTCCGGTAAGAGGCGAGCAGTACTTC.

This clonotype was counted a few times. In nucleotides, the CDR3 is TGTGCCAGCGCTACTGGGGCGCCGTACACCGGGGAGCTGTTTTTT. The encoded protein is CASATGAPYTGELFF. The J gene is TRBJ2-2, the V gene TRBV9; TRBD1 is a possible D gene (5 bases). Looked up from germline, CDR1 is SGDLS and CDR2 is YYNGEE. CDR3 length: 15 residues. V lost 7 bases to trimming and J lost 3 bases, with 16 bases between them.

V usage is TRBV9 and J usage is TRBJ2-5, with 7 bases that match TRBD2. The germline V gene encodes CDR1 SGDLS and CDR2 YYNGEE. V lost 10 bases to trimming and J lost 4 bases; unmatched junction nucleotides: 16. The CDR3 loop spans 15 amino acids. The CDR3 bases are TGTGCCTCTGGCTTGGGGGGGGTCATCGGAGAGACCCAGTACTTC. This encodes CASGLGGVIGETQYF.

This clonotype was observed a handful of times. V and J are TRBV11-2 and TRBJ2-2; 14 bases agree with TRBD2. The J segment lost 5 bases and the V segment lost 2 bases, leaving 13 bases of the junction unmatched. This CDR3 is 20 amino acids long. CDR1 is SGHAT, CDR2 FQNNGV, per germline. The CDR3 DNA reads TGTGCCAGCAGCTTATACCAAGGGACTAGCGGGAGTGTGATGACCGGGGAGCTGTTTTTT. Protein sequence: CASSLYQGTSGSVMTGELFF.